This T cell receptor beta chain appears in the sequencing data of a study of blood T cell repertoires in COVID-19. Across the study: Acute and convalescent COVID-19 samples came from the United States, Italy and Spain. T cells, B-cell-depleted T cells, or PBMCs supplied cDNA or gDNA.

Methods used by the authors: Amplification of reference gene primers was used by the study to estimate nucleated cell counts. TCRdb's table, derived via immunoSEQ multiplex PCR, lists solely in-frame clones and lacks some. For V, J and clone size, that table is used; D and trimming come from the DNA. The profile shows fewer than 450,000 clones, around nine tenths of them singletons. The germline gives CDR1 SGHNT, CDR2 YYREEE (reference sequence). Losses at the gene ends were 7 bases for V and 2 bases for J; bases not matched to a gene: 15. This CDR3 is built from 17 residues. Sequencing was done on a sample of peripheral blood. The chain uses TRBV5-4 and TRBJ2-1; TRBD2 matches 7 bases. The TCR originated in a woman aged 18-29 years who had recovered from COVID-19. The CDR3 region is CASRRGGVRGTYNEQFF. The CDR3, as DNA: TGTGCCAGCCGCCGTGGGGGGGTCCGGGGAACCTACAATGAGCAGTTCTTC.